Detailed here is one TCR beta chain. No conserved phenylalanine or tryptophan is present at the end of the CDR3, so a read error is the likely explanation. No DNA is shown, since the ends of the CDR3 on it are uncertain; the CDR3 is the one TCRdb lists. Germline V CDR1 and CDR2: LNHDA, SQIVND (reference sequence). 15 amino acids form the CDR3, both terminal residues included. This specimen comes from a study of Graves' ophthalmopathy and Graves' hyperthyroidism. As the template, RNA transcripts were used to amplify TCR beta CDR3 regions. After a first-round RT-PCR with HTBI primers, a second-round multiplex PCR was run. Each CDR3 protein gets one entry after TCRdb re-called the multiplex PCR reads with MiXCR. The sample has roughly 410,000 distinct CDR3 sequences; approximately 15% are singletons.

Sample: peripheral blood. The rearrangement links TRBV19 to TRBJ2-5. The sequence derives from a woman in her late teens or twenties with stable Graves' hyperthyroidism. CDR3 in amino acids: CASSIGGSSDYKQSV.